The 5 T cell receptor beta chains below were found in one sample sequenced in a study of blood T cell repertoires in COVID-19. The data were produced by immunoSEQ multiplex PCR, yet TCRdb's version contains in-frame clones alone and is incomplete. The sample shows over 150,000 clones, roughly 94% of them seen only once. The material sequenced was peripheral blood. The receptors stem from a man aged 25 to 40 with COVID-19, enrolled during active disease.

J is TRBJ2-7 and V is TRBV9, with D tentatively TRBD1 (6 bases). This CDR3 is 14 amino acids long. V was trimmed by 0 bases and J by 2 bases, leaving 9 bases between them. The germline V gene has CDR1 SGDLS and CDR2 YYNGEE. CDR3 sequence reads: CASSVGGPTYEQYF. CDR3 in DNA: TGTGCCAGCAGCGTAGGGGGGCCGACCTACGAGCAGTACTTC. Based on the CDR3 plus reference TRBV9 and TRBJ2-7, the full variable domain is DSGVTQTPKHLITATGQRVTLRCSPRSGDLSVYWYQQSLDQGLQFLIQYYNGEERAKGNILERFSAQQFPDLHSELNLSSLELGDSALYFCASSVGGPTYEQYFGPGTRLTVT.

This chain uses TRBV9 with TRBJ2-2; the D gene is possibly TRBD1 (5 bases). Germline CDR1 reads SGDLS; CDR2 reads YYNGEE. Trimming cost V 0 bases and J 1 base, with 13 bases left between them. CDR3 length: 17 amino acids. The CDR3 DNA reads as TGTGCCAGCAGCGTAGGGGTTGGGGCCGAGAACACCGGGGAGCTGTTTTTT. Its protein product is CASSVGVGAENTGELFF.

The chain employs TRBV13 and TRBJ2-7; no reliable D call. The V and J ends lost 0 bases and 2 bases respectively, with 5 bases between them. The germline V gene has CDR1 PRHDT and CDR2 FYEKMQ (reference sequence). The CDR3 loop spans 13 amino acids. The CDR3 DNA is TGTGCCAGCAGCTTAGGACAGACCTACGAGCAGTACTTC. Translation: CASSLGQTYEQYF.

The CDR3 protein is CASSGTESLYEQYF. The CDR3 DNA is TGTGCCAGCAGTGGGACAGAATCCCTCTACGAGCAGTACTTC. The V call is TRBV6-6, the J call TRBJ2-7; 7 bases line up with TRBD1. Germline V gene data show CDR1 as MNHNY and CDR2 as SVGAGI (reference sequence). After removal of 5 bases from V and 3 bases from J, the junction contained 7 bases not matched to a gene. CDR3 size: 14 residues.

The V gene is TRBV13, the J gene TRBJ2-7; 10 bases match TRBD1. Germline V gene lookup returns CDR1 PRHDT and CDR2 FYEKMQ (reference sequence). There are 13 residues in the CDR3. With 6 bases clipped from V and 5 bases from J, the junction kept 4 bases outside the gene matches. Here the CDR3 reads CASSRQGANEQYF. CDR3 in DNA: TGTGCCAGCAGTAGACAGGGGGCGAACGAGCAGTACTTC.